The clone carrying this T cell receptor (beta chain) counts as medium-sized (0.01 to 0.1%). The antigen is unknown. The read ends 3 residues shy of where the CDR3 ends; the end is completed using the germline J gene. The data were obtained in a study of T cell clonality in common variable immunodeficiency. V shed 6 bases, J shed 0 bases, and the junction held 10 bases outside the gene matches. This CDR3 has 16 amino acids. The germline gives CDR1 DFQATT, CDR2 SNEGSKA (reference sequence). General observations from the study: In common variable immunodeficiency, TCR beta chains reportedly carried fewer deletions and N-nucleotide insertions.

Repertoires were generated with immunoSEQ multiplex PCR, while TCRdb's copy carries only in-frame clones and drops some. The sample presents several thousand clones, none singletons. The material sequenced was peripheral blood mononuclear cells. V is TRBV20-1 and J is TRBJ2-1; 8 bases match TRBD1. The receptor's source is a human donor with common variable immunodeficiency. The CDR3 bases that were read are TGCAGTGCGACCGGGACAGGTGGAAGCTCCTACAATGAG. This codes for CSATGTGGSSYNE. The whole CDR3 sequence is CSATGTGGSSYNEQFF.